This T cell receptor (beta chain) was observed in a study of cytomegalovirus exposure and HLA in healthy donors. Study-wide results and caveats: Analyses of presence/absence relied on an assumption of roughly uniform sequencing depth across donors. Being productive about 87% or about 30% of the time was typical of most TCR beta V segments in an earlier analysis.

The CDR3 loop spans 13 amino acids. In germline, CDR1 is MNHEY, CDR2 SMNVEV (reference sequence). Though nominally healthy at sampling, donors likely had unrecorded immune exposures. Primers: 60 Vbeta forward and 13 Jbeta reverse. The method was immunoSEQ multiplex PCR; TCRdb's version includes in-frame clones alone and lacks a portion of them. The sample contains 150,000 to 200,000 clones, 79% of which appear only once. About this clone itself: Its antigen remains unknown.

This clonotype was sampled from a woman aged 50 to 60 in good health and CMV-seronegative. The sequenced sample was PBMCs. V and J are TRBV27 and TRBJ2-5; 7 bases are shared with TRBD2. The J call is uncertain, as TRBJ2-7 better fits the DNA end. The CDR3 DNA reads TGTGCCAGCAGTTTAGCGGGGGATAACGAGCAGTACTTC. Protein sequence: CASSLAGDNEQYF.